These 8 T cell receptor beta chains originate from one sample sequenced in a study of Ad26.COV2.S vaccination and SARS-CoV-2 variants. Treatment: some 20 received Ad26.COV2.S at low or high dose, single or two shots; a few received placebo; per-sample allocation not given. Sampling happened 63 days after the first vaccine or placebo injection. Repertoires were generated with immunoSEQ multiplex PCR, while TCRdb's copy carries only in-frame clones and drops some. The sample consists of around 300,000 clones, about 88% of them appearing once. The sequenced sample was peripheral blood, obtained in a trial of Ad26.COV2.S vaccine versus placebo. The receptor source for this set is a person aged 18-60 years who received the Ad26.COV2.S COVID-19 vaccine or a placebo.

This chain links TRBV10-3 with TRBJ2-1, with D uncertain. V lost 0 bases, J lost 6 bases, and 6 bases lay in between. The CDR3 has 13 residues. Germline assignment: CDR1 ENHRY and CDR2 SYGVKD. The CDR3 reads CAISESNLNEQFF. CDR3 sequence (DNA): TGTGCCATCAGTGAGTCGAACCTCAATGAGCAGTTCTTC.

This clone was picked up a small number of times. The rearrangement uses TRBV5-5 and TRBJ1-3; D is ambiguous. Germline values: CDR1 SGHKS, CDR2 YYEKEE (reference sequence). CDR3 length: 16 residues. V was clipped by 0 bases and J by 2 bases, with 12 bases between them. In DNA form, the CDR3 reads TGTGCCAGCAGCTTGGTTCCAGGCCAGGCTGGAAACACCATATATTTT. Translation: CASSLVPGQAGNTIYF.

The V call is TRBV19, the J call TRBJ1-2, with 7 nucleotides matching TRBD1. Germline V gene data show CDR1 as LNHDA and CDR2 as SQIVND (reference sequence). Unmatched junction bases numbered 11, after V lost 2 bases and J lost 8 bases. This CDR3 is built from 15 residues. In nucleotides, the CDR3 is TGTGCCAGTAGTATACTGACTCGCAGGGGGGACGGCTACACCTTC. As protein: CASSILTRRGDGYTF.

DNA for the CDR3: TGTGCCAGCAGCTCAACAGGCTTTGATGAAAAACTGTTTTTT. Translated: CASSSTGFDEKLFF. This chain uses TRBV11-2 with TRBJ1-4, with a possible D match to TRBD1 (5 bases). Deletions cut 4 bases from V and 6 bases from J, with 12 bases between. The CDR3 is 14 amino acids. Germline loops: CDR1 SGHAT, CDR2 FQNNGV.

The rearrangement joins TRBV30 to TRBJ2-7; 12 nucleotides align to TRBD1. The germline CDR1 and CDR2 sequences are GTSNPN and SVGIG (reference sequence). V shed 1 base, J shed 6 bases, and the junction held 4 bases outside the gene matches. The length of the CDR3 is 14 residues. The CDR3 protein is CAWSDGTGGSEQYF. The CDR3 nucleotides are TGTGCCTGGAGTGACGGGACAGGGGGCAGCGAGCAGTACTTC. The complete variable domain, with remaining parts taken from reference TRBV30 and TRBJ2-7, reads SQTIHQWPATLVQPVGSPLSLECTVEGTSNPNLYWYRQAAGRGLQLLFYSVGIGQISSEVPQNLSASRPQDRQFILSSKKLLLSDSGFYLCAWSDGTGGSEQYFGPGTRLTVT.

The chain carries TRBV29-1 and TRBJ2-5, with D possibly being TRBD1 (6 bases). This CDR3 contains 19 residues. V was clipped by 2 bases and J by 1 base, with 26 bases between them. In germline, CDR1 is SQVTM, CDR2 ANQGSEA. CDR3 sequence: CSVEWTVKRNLKFQETQYF. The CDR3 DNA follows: TGCAGCGTTGAATGGACAGTCAAAAGAAATCTAAAATTCCAAGAGACCCAGTACTTC.

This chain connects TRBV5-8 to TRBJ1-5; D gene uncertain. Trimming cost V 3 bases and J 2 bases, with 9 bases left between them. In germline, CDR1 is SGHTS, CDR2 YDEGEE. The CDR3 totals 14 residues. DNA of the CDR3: TGTGCCAGCAGCTCCCGGCCTGGCAATCAGCCCCAGCATTTT. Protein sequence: CASSSRPGNQPQHF.

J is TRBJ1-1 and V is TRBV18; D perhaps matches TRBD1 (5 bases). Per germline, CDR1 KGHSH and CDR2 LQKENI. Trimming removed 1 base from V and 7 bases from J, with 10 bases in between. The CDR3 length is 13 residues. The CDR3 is CASSPQGLGEAFF. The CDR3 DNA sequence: TGTGCCAGCTCACCACAGGGGTTAGGTGAAGCTTTCTTT. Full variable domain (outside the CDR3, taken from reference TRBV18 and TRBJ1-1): NAGVMQNPRHLVRRRGQEARLRCSPMKGHSHVYWYRQLPEEGLKFMVYLQKENIIDESGMPKERFSAEFPKEGPSILRIQQVVRGDSAAYFCASSPQGLGEAFFGQGTRLTVV.